This T cell receptor (beta chain) was identified in a study of blood T cell repertoires in COVID-19 (dated by TCRdb to about 2020). Describing the broader study: Samples covering the acute and convalescent phases of COVID-19 were provided by collaborators in the United States, Italy and Spain. Samples came from the ongoing ImmuneRACE study (first 160 participants) plus 1,254 subjects from 6 global collaborators. Where available, HLA class I and class II types were obtained from metadata supplied by the sample provider rather than from assay-based typing. The dataset comprised deeply sampled blood TCRbeta repertoires from subjects exposed to, actively infected with, or recovered from COVID-19. The sample metadata nearly always contained a de-identified subject ID, COVID-19 status, age in years and sex. The prospective study material was composed of cDNA or gDNA derived from T cells, B-cell-depleted T cells, or PBMCs. The repertoires were released in a freely available public database intended as a resource for research on the immune response to SARS-CoV-2. Here is what the overall study found, with its caveats: The amount of clinical and demographic metadata varied by source and participant and was provided uncurated.

TCRbeta CDR3 regions were amplified from genomic DNA using the immunoSEQ Assay, a bias-controlled multiplex PCR. In the paper's pipeline: The number of nucleated cells in each sample was estimated by amplification of reference gene primers within the assay. To quantify the absolute abundance of each unique TCRbeta CDR3 rearrangement, sequence reads were collapsed and filtered. For each sample, productive Simpson clonality was calculated as the square root of Simpson's diversity index across productive rearrangements. TCRdb took over this immuneACCESS table, retaining in-frame rearrangements with V and J assigned. Such tables are incomplete; in checked studies, under half of the missing clones stem from an unresolved V gene, and the remainder is unexplained. V, J and clone size are those of that table, while D and trimming were read from the DNA. The sample table holds over 250,000 clones, of which about four fifths were seen once. Approximately 9% of the sample rests with the top ten.

Including the terminal cysteine and phenylalanine, the CDR3 comprises 15 residues. CDR3 DNA only is kept here, 45 bases in frame from base 1. Germline trimming amounts to 4 bases on V and 5 bases on J, with 9 as the count of junction bases outside the gene matches. The germline V gene sets CDR1 to KGHSH and CDR2 to LQKENI. Samples from volunteer blood donors who had recovered from COVID-19 were contributed by a second Seattle source. Collaborating institutions collected whole blood in K2EDTA tubes following their own protocols. For TCRbeta analysis, collaborators shipped samples as frozen whole blood, isolated PBMCs, or DNA extracted from either of those sample types. Regarding this clone: No cognate antigen has been identified for it. No base quality information exists; no much larger clone differs at one position.

The clonotype comes from a woman aged 45 to 65 who had recovered from COVID-19. The sequence joins TRBV18 to TRBJ2-5, and 8 bases in between align with TRBD2. The specimen sequenced was peripheral blood. The CDR3 region has the sequence CASSHLEAGDETQYF. The DNA reads TGTGCCAGCTCACACCTCGAAGCGGGGGACGAGACCCAGTACTTC.